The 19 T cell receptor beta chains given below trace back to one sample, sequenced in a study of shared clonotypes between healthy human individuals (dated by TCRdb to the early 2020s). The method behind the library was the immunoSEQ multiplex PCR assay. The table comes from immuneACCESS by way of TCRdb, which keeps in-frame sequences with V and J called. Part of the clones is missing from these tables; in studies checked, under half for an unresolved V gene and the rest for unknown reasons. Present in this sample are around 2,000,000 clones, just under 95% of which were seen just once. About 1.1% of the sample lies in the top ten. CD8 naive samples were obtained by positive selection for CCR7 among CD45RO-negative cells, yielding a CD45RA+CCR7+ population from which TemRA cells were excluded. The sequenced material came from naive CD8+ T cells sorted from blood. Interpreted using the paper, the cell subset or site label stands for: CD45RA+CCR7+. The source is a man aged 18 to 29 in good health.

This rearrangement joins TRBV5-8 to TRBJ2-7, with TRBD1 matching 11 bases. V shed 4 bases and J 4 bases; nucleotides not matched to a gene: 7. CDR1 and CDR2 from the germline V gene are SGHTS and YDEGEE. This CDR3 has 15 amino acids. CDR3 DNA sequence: TGTGCCAGCAGCAGGACAGGGGGCGTAGTTTACGAGCAGTACTTC. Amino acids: CASSRTGGVVYEQYF.

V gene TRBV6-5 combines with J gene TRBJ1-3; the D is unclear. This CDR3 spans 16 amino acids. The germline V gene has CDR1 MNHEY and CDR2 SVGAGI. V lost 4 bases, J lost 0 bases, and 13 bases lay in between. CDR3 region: CASSSVVRSSGNTIYF. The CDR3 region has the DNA TGTGCCAGCAGTTCGGTCGTCCGGAGCTCTGGAAACACCATATATTTT.

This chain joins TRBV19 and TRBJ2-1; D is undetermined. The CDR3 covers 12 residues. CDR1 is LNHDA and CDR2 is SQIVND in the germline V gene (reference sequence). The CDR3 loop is CASTSSYNEQFF. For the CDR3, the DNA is TGTGCTTCAACAAGCTCCTACAATGAGCAGTTCTTC.

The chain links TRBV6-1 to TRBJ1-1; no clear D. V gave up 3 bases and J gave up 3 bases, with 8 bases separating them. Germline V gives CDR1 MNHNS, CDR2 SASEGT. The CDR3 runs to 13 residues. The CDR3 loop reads CASSDVADTEAFF. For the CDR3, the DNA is TGTGCCAGCAGTGATGTGGCAGACACTGAAGCTTTCTTT.

CDR3 sequence: CASSLVGDPGELFF. As DNA, the CDR3 is TGTGCCAGCAGCTTAGTGGGGGACCCCGGGGAGCTGTTTTTT. The gene calls are TRBV7-9 and TRBJ2-2; D tentatively fits TRBD1 or TRBD2 (5 bases each). The CDR3 loop spans 14 amino acids. Per germline, CDR1 SEHNR and CDR2 FQNEAQ (reference sequence). The ends were cut back, 1 base at V and 6 bases at J, with 9 bases in the middle.

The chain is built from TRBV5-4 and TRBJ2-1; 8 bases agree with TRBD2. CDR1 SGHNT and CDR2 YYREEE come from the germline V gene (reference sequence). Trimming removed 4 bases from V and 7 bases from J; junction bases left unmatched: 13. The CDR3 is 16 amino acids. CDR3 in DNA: TGTGCCAGCAGCCTCCTCGGGATAGCGGGGCCAAATGAGCAGTTCTTC. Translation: CASSLLGIAGPNEQFF.

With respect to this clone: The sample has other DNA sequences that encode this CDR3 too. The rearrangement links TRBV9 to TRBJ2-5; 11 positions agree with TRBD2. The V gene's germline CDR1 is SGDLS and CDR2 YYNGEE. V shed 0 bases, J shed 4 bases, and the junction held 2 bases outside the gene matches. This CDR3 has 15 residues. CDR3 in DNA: TGTGCCAGCAGCGTAGAAGGACTAGCGGGAGAGACCCAGTACTTC. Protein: CASSVEGLAGETQYF. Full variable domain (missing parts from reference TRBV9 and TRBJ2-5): DSGVTQTPKHLITATGQRVTLRCSPRSGDLSVYWYQQSLDQGLQFLIQYYNGEERAKGNILERFSAQQFPDLHSELNLSSLELGDSALYFCASSVEGLAGETQYFGPGTRLLVL.

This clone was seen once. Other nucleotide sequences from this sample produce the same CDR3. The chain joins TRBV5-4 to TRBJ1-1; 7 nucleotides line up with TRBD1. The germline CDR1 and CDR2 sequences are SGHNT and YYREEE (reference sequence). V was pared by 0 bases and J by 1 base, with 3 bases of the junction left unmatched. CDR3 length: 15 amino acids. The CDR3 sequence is CASSLGDRGNTEAFF. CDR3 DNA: TGTGCCAGCAGCTTGGGGGACAGAGGGAACACTGAAGCTTTCTTT.

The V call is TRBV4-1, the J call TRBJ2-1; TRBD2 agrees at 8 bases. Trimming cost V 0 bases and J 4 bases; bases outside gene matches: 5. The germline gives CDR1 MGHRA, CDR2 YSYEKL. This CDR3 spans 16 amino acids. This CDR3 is CASSQDNGGGYNEQFF. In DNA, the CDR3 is TGCGCCAGCAGCCAAGACAACGGCGGGGGGTACAATGAGCAGTTCTTC.

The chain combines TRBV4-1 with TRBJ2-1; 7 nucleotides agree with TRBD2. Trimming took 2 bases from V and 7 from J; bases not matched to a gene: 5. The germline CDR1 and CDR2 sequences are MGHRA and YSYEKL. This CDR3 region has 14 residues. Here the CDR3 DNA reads TGCGCCAGCAGCCAACGGGACGGGAGGAATGAGCAGTTCTTC. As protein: CASSQRDGRNEQFF.

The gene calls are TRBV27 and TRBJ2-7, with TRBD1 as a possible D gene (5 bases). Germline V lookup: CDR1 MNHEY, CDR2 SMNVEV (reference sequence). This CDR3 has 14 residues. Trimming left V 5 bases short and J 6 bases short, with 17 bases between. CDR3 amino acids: CASSPHRQFLEQYF. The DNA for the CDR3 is TGTGCCAGCAGTCCCCACAGACAGTTTCTCGAGCAGTACTTC.

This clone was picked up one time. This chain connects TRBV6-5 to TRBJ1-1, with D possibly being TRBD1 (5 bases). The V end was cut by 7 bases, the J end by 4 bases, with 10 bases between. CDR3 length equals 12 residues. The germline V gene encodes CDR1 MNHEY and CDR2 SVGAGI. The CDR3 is CASKDMATEAFF. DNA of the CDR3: TGTGCCAGCAAGGACATGGCCACTGAAGCTTTCTTT.

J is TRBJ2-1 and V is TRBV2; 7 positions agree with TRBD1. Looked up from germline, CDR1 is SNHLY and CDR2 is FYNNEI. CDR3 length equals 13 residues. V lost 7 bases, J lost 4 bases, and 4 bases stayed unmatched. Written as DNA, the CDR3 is TGTGCCAGCAAAGGACAGGTTTACAATGAGCAGTTCTTC. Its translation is CASKGQVYNEQFF.

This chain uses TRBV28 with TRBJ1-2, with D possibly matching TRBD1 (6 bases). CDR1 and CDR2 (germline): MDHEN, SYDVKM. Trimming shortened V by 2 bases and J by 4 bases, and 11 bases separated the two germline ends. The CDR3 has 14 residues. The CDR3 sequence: CASSLGGSVYGYTF. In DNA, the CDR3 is TGTGCCAGCAGTTTAGGGGGCTCGGTCTATGGCTACACCTTC.

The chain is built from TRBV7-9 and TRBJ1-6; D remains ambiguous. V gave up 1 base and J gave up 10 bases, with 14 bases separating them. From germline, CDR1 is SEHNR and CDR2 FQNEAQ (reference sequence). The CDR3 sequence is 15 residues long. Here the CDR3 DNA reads TGTGCCAGCAGCTTAGAGTCATCCCTGGGCTCACCCCTCCACTTT. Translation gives CASSLESSLGSPLHF.

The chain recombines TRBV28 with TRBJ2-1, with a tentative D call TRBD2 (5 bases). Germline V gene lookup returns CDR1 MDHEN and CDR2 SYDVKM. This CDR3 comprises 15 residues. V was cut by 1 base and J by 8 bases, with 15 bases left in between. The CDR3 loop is CASSLSEGHFDEQFF. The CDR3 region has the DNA TGTGCCAGCAGTTTATCTGAGGGTCACTTCGATGAGCAGTTCTTC. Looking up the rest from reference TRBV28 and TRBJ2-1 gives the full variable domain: DVKVTQSSRYLVKRTGEKVFLECVQDMDHENMFWYRQDPGLGLRLIYFSYDVKMKEKGDIPEGYSVSREKKERFSLILESASTNQTSMYLCASSLSEGHFDEQFFGPGTRLTVL.

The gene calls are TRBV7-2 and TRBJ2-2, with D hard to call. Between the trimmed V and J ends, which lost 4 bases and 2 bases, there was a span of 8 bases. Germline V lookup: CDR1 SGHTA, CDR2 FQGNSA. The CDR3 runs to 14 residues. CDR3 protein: CASSSLGNTGELFF. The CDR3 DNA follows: TGTGCCAGCAGCTCTCTGGGTAACACCGGGGAGCTGTTTTTT. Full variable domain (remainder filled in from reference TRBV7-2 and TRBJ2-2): GAGVSQSPSNKVTEKGKDVELRCDPISGHTALYWYRQSLGQGLEFLIYFQGNSAPDKSGLPSDRFSAERTGGSVSTLTIQRTQQEDSAVYLCASSSLGNTGELFFGEGSRLTVL.

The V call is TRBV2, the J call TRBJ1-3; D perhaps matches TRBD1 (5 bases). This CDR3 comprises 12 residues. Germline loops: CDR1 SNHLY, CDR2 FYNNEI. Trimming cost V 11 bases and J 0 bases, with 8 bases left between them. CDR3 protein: CAVGGSGNTIYF. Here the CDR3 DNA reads TGTGCCGTGGGGGGCTCTGGAAACACCATATATTTT.

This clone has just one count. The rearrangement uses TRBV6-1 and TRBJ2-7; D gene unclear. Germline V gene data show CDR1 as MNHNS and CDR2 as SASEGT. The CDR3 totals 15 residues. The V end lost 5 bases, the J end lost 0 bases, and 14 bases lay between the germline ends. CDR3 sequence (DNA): TGTGCCAGCAGTATGGAAGGGATTAGCTCCTACGAGCAGTACTTC. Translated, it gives CASSMEGISSYEQYF.